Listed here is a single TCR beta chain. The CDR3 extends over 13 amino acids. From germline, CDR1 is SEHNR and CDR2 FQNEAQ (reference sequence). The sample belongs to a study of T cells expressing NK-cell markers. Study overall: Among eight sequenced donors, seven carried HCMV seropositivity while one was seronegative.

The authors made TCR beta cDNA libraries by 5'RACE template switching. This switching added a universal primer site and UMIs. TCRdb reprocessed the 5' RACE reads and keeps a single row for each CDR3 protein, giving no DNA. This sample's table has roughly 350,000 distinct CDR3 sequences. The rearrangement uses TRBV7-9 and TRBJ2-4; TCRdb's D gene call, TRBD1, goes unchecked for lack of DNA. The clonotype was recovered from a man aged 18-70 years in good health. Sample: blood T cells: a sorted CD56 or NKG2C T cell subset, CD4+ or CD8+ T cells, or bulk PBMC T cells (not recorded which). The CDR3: CASSSQGQNIQYF.